The subject of this entry is one T cell receptor beta chain. This specimen comes from a study of blood T cell repertoires in COVID-19. About the study: Sites across the United States, Italy and Spain contributed samples from acute and convalescent COVID-19. Sources were T cells, B-cell-depleted T cells, or PBMCs; the material itself was cDNA or gDNA.

As handled by the study authors: It was from reference gene primer amplification that nucleated cell counts were estimated. The protocol was immunoSEQ multiplex PCR, while the TCRdb copy is restricted to in-frame clones and leaves out a portion. Clone size and the V and J calls come from that table; the DNA yielded D and trimming. Seen here are about 170,000 clones, around 90% observed once, and the top ten hold roughly 1.9%. The sequenced sample consisted of peripheral blood. The receptor's source is a middle-aged man who had recovered from COVID-19.

The CDR3 coding sequence is TGTGCCAGCAGTTTGAGTACAGCGAACACCGGGGAGCTGTTTTTT. Its protein product is CASSLSTANTGELFF. This sequence joins TRBV27 and TRBJ2-2, with D uncertain. The V end was cut by 3 bases, the J end by 0 bases, with 8 bases between. The CDR3 is 15 amino acids. In germline, CDR1 is MNHEY, CDR2 SMNVEV (reference sequence).